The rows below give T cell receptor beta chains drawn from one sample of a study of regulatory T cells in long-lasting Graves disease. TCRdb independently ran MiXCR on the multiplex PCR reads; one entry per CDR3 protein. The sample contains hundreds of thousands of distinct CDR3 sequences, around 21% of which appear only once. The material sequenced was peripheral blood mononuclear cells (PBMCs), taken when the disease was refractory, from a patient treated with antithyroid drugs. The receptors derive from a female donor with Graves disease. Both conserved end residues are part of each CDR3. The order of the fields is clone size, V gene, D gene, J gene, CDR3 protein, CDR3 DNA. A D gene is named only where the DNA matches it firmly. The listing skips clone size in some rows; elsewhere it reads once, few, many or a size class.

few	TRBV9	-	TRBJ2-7	CASSGAGGEQYF	TGTGCCAGCTCCGGGGCAGGTGGAGAGCAGTACTTC
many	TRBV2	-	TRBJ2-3	CASSLGGDGTQYF	TGTGCCAGCTCCCTCGGAGGGGACGGCACGCAGTATTTT
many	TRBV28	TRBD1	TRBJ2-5	CASSARTGYMETQYF	TGTGCCAGCAGTGCGAGGACAGGCTACATGGAGACCCAGTACTTC
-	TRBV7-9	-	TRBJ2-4	CASRGEDIQYF	TGTGCCAGCAGGGGAGAGGACATTCAGTACTTC
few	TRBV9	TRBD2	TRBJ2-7	CASSAYAGLAEVEQYF	TGTGCCAGCAGCGCCTATGCGGGACTAGCGGAGGTAGAGCAGTACTTC
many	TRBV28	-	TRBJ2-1	CASSSSPRVGSRGNEQFF	TGTGCCAGCAGTTCGAGCCCTAGAGTCGGGAGTAGAGGGAATGAGCAGTTCTTC
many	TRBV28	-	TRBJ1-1	CASSARFGKNTEAFF	TGTGCCAGCAGCGCCAGGTTCGGCAAAAACACTGAAGCTTTCTTT
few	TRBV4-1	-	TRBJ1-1	CASSQANLGFNTEAFF	TGCGCCAGCAGCCAAGCCAACTTGGGGTTCAACACTGAAGCTTTCTTT
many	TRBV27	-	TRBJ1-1	CASRYTGMNTEAFF	TGTGCCAGCAGATATACGGGTATGAACACTGAAGCTTTCTTT
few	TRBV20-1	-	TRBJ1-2	CSARARQGGVYGYTF	TGCAGTGCTAGAGCTCGTCAAGGGGGGGTCTATGGCTACACCTTC